This section outlines one T cell receptor (beta chain) sequence together with its context. This entry is derived from a study of blood T cell repertoires in COVID-19. Study details: There were acute and convalescent COVID-19 samples, and they came from the United States, Italy and Spain. Sources were T cells, B-cell-depleted T cells, or PBMCs; the material itself was cDNA or gDNA.

As handled by the study authors: Estimated nucleated cell counts came from reference gene primer amplification. The repertoire was sequenced with immunoSEQ multiplex PCR; TCRdb's copy has only in-frame clones and lacks some. That table furnishes V, J and clone size, whereas the DNA furnished D and trimming. The table lists 300,000 or so clones, roughly 83% of them singletons, with 1.6% in the top ten. CDR1 MDHEN and CDR2 SYDVKM come from the germline V gene. Trimming removed 8 bases at V and 6 bases at J, with 16 bases between. The length of the CDR3 is 13 residues. This TCR came from a woman in her forties or fifties with acute or convalescent COVID-19. The material sequenced was peripheral blood. The gene calls are TRBV28 and TRBJ1-1; D remains ambiguous. The CDR3 DNA reads as TGTGCCAGCTGGGGAGGGTCGGTATCTGAAGCTTTCTTT. Encoded protein: CASWGGSVSEAFF.